Shown below are 20 T cell receptor beta chains from a single sample sequenced in a study of T cells expressing NK-cell markers. TCRdb re-analyzed the 5' RACE reads; it lists each CDR3 protein once, without DNA. The sample table sets out roughly 350,000 distinct CDR3 sequences. Input material: blood T cells: a sorted CD56 or NKG2C T cell subset, CD4+ or CD8+ T cells, or bulk PBMC T cells (not recorded which). Receptor source: a man aged 18-70 years in good health.

The genes are TRBV5-1 and TRBJ2-7; lacking DNA, the TRBD1 call made by TCRdb goes unchecked. The CDR3 spans 14 residues. Germline values: CDR1 SGHRS, CDR2 YFSETQ. CDR3 amino acids: CASSRDRARGEQYF.

The chain combines TRBV20-1 with TRBJ2-3; without DNA, the TCRdb call of TRBD1 cannot be checked. There are 14 residues in the CDR3. Germline-derived CDR1 and CDR2 are DFQATT and SNEGSKA (reference sequence). The chain's CDR3 is CSARKPLGTDTQYF.

V and J are TRBV5-4 and TRBJ2-3; TCRdb's D gene call, TRBD2, goes unchecked for lack of DNA. CDR3 length equals 14 residues. Germline values: CDR1 SGHNT, CDR2 YYREEE (reference sequence). CDR3 amino acids: CASSKAGRTDTQYF. Complete variable domain (other parts from reference TRBV5-4 and TRBJ2-3): ETGVTQSPTHLIKTRGQQVTLRCSSQSGHNTVSWYQQALGQGPQFIFQYYREEENGRGNFPPRFSGLQFPNYSSELNVNALELDDSALYLCASSKAGRTDTQYFGPGTRLTVL.

This sequence joins TRBV7-9 and TRBJ1-4. Germline V gene sequence: CDR1 SEHNR, CDR2 FQNEAQ (reference sequence). The CDR3 is 14 residues long. CDR3 residues: CASTSAGGGEKLFF.

The V call is TRBV20-1, the J call TRBJ1-2. This CDR3 is built from 13 residues. Germline V gene lookup returns CDR1 DFQATT and CDR2 SNEGSKA (reference sequence). The CDR3 loop is CSARAGPLGGYTF.

The chain recombines TRBV10-3 with TRBJ1-1; absent DNA, TCRdb's TRBD1 call cannot be checked. Germline assignment: CDR1 ENHRY and CDR2 SYGVKD. The CDR3 is 14 residues long. The CDR3 reads CAISSGGGMTEAFF.

V and J are TRBV5-1 and TRBJ2-4; TCRdb gives TRBD2 as the D gene, but with no DNA this cannot be confirmed. There are 16 residues in the CDR3. Germline V gene data show CDR1 as SGHRS and CDR2 as YFSETQ. CDR3: CASSLEVAGGRSIQYF. Full variable domain (rest looked up from reference TRBV5-1 and TRBJ2-4): KAGVTQTPRYLIKTRGQQVTLSCSPISGHRSVSWYQQTPGQGLQFLFEYFSETQRNKGNFPGRFSGRQFSNSRSEMNVSTLELGDSALYLCASSLEVAGGRSIQYFGAGTRLSVL.

The chain carries TRBV6-2 or TRBV6-3 and TRBJ2-6; TCRdb's assignment of TRBD1 cannot be checked, as there is no DNA. Germline V gene lookup returns CDR1 MNHEY and CDR2 SVGEGT. CDR3 length: 15 amino acids. The CDR3 sequence is CASSKGGSGANVLTF.

The chain has TRBV5-1 and TRBJ2-1; TCRdb indicates TRBD2, and absent DNA this call remains unverified. CDR1 is SGHRS and CDR2 is YFSETQ in the germline V gene. The CDR3 contains 17 residues. CDR3 loop: CASSLLASGGAGNEQFF.

V gene TRBV19 combines with J gene TRBJ2-1; the D call of TRBD2 rests on TCRdb alone, since no DNA is present to check it. The germline V gene encodes CDR1 LNHDA and CDR2 SQIVND (reference sequence). This CDR3 comprises 16 residues. The CDR3 region is CASSRGGLPTNNEQFF.

The rearrangement joins TRBV6-2 or TRBV6-3 to TRBJ2-7; the TRBD2 assignment by TCRdb is unverifiable without DNA. Per germline, CDR1 MNHEY and CDR2 SVGEGT. The CDR3 has 14 amino acids. CDR3 protein: CASRLAGGDYEQYF.

This sequence joins TRBV5-1 and TRBJ1-4. Germline-derived CDR1 and CDR2 are SGHRS and YFSETQ. The CDR3 runs to 16 residues. The CDR3 is CASSWGERRSNEKLFF.

The V and J genes are TRBV6-1 and TRBJ2-2; absent DNA, TCRdb's TRBD1 call cannot be checked. The germline V gene encodes CDR1 MNHNS and CDR2 SASEGT. The CDR3 sequence is 16 residues long. CDR3 protein: CASSEVQGLRTGELFF.

This sequence joins TRBV14 and TRBJ1-1; TCRdb indicates TRBD1, and absent DNA this call remains unverified. The CDR3 sequence is 15 residues long. Germline CDR1 reads SGHDN; CDR2 reads FVKESK. The CDR3 reads CASSQQTGWYTEAFF.

The V gene is TRBV3-1, the J gene TRBJ2-5; the TCRdb call, TRBD2, lacks DNA for checking. This CDR3 contains 16 residues. The germline V gene encodes CDR1 LGHDT and CDR2 YNNKEL (reference sequence). This CDR3 is CASSQVRSGGAETQYF.

The chain employs TRBV18 and TRBJ2-5. The germline gives CDR1 KGHSH, CDR2 LQKENI. The CDR3 has 13 residues. The CDR3 is CASSPTLGETQYF.

The chain has TRBV5-6 and TRBJ2-3; the D call from TCRdb, TRBD1, cannot be confirmed without DNA. CDR1 and CDR2 from the germline V gene are SGHDT and YYEEEE. The CDR3 spans 16 residues. CDR3 amino acids: CASSRIRDRSKDTQYF. Full variable domain (rest looked up from reference TRBV5-6 and TRBJ2-3): DAGVTQSPTHLIKTRGQQVTLRCSPKSGHDTVSWYQQALGQGPQFIFQYYEEEERQRGNFPDRFSGHQFPNYSSELNVNALLLGDSALYLCASSRIRDRSKDTQYFGPGTRLTVL.

The chain couples TRBV5-1 to TRBJ1-1; lacking DNA, the TRBD1 call made by TCRdb goes unchecked. The germline gives CDR1 SGHRS, CDR2 YFSETQ. The CDR3 runs to 14 residues. The CDR3 region is CASSSGTGFTEAFF. Variable domain in full (rest from reference TRBV5-1 and TRBJ1-1): KAGVTQTPRYLIKTRGQQVTLSCSPISGHRSVSWYQQTPGQGLQFLFEYFSETQRNKGNFPGRFSGRQFSNSRSEMNVSTLELGDSALYLCASSSGTGFTEAFFGQGTRLTVV.

V usage is TRBV12-3 or TRBV12-4 and J usage is TRBJ1-5. The CDR3 runs to 15 residues. The CDR3: CASSFGPNLNQPQHF.

This chain joins TRBV12-3 or TRBV12-4 and TRBJ1-2. The CDR3 covers 13 residues. CDR3 sequence: CASRKGGSFYLTF.